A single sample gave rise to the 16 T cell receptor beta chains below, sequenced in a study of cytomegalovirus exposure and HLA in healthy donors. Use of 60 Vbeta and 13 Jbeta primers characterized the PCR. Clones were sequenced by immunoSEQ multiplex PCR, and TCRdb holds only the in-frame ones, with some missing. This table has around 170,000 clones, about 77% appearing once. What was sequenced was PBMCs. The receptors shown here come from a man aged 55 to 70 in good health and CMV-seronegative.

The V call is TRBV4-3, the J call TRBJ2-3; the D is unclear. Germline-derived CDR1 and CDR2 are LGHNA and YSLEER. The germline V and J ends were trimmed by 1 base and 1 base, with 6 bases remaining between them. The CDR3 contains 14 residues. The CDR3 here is CASSQGSRTDTQYF. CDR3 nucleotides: TGCGCCAGCAGCCAAGGGAGCCGCACAGATACGCAGTATTTT.

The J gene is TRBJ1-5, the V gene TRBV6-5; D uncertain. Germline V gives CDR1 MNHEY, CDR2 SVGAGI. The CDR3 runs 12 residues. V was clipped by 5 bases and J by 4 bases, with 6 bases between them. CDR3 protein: CASSPGNQPQHF. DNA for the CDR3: TGTGCCAGCAGTCCAGGTAATCAGCCCCAGCATTTT.

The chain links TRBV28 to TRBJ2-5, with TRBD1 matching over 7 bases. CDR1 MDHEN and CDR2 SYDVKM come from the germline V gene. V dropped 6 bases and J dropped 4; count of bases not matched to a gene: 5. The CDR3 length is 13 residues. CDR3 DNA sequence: TGTGCCAGCAGGGACGCAGGGGGAGAGACCCAGTACTTC. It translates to CASRDAGGETQYF.

The CDR3 here is CASSLVGGTIGYEQYF. The CDR3 nucleotides read TGTGCCAGCAGCTTGGTAGGGGGGACTATCGGATACGAGCAGTACTTC. This chain connects TRBV5-6 to TRBJ2-5; TRBD2 is a possible D gene (7 bases). The end of the DNA is better explained by TRBJ2-7, so the J call may be wrong. The CDR3 has 16 amino acids. CDR1 and CDR2 from the germline V gene are SGHDT and YYEEEE.

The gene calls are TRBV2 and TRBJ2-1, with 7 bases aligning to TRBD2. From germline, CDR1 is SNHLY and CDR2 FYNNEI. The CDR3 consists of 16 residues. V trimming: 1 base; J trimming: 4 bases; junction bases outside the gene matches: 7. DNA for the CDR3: TGTGCCAGCAGTGAAGGTGGGCTAGCGGCTTACAATGAGCAGTTCTTC. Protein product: CASSEGGLAAYNEQFF.

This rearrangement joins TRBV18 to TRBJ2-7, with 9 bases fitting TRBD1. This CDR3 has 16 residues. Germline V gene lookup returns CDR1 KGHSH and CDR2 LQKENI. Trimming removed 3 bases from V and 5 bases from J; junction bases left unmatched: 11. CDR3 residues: CASSPFPGQGLHEQYF. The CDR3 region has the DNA TGTGCCAGCTCACCGTTTCCGGGACAGGGATTACACGAGCAGTACTTC.

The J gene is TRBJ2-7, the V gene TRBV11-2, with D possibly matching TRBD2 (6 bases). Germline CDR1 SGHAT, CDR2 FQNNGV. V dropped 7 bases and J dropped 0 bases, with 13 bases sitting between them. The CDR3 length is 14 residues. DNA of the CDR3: TGTGCCAGCACCGTAGCGGAAATCTCCTACGAGCAGTACTTC. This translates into CASTVAEISYEQYF.

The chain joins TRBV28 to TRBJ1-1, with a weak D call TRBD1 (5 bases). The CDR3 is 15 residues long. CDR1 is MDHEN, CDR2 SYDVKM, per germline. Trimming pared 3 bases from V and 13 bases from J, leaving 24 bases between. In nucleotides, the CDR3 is TGTGCCAGCAGTTTCCTGTCAGGGTTGGTGGGAATCGATTTCTTT. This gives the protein CASSFLSGLVGIDFF.

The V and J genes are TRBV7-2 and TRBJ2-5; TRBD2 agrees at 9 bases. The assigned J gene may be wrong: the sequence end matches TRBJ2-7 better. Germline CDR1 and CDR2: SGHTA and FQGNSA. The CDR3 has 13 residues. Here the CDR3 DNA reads TGTGCCAGCAACACGCTAGCGGGATGCGAGCAGTACTTC. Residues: CASNTLAGCEQYF.

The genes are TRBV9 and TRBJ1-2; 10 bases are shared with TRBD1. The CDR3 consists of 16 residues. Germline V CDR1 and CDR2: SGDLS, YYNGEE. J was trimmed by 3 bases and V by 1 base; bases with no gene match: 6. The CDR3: CASSVLGTGDDYGYTF. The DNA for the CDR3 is TGTGCCAGCAGCGTACTGGGGACAGGGGATGACTATGGCTACACCTTC.

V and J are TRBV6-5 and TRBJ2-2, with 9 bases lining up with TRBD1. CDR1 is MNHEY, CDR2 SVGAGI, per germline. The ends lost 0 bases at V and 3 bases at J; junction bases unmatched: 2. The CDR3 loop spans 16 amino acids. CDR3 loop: CASSYSGDRDTGELFF. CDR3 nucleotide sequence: TGTGCCAGCAGTTACTCAGGGGACAGGGACACCGGGGAGCTGTTTTTT.

The CDR3 here is CASSVEVAGADTQYF. The CDR3, as DNA: TGTGCCAGCAGCGTAGAGGTGGCGGGAGCAGATACGCAGTATTTT. This chain connects TRBV9 to TRBJ2-3; 7 nucleotides match TRBD2. J lost 4 bases, V lost 0 bases, and 5 bases had no gene match. The CDR3 is 15 amino acids. CDR1 SGDLS and CDR2 YYNGEE come from the germline V gene.

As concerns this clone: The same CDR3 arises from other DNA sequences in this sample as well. The CDR3 DNA follows: TGTGCCAGTAGTCCTGCTAGCGGGGCCACAGATACGCAGTATTTT. It specifies CASSPASGATDTQYF. V gene TRBV19 combines with J gene TRBJ2-3, with 9 bases matching TRBD2. This CDR3 region has 15 residues. Germline lookup yields CDR1 LNHDA and CDR2 SQIVND (reference sequence). With V trimmed by 5 bases and J by 2 bases, 5 bases remained unmatched.

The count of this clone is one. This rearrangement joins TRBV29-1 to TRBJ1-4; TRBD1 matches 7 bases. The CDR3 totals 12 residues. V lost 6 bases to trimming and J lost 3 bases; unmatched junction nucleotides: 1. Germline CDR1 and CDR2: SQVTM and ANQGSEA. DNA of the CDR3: TGCAGCGTACAGGGGTCTAATGAAAAACTGTTTTTT. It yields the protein CSVQGSNEKLFF.

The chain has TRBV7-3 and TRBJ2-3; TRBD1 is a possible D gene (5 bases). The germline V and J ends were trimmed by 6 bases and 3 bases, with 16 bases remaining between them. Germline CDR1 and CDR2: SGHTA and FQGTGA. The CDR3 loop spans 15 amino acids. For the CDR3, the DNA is TGTGCCAGCAGGTCAGGGATGATCGGGACAGATACGCAGTATTTT. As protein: CASRSGMIGTDTQYF.

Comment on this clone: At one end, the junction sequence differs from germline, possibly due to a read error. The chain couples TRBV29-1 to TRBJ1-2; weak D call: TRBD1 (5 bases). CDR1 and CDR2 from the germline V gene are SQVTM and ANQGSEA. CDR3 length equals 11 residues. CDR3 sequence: CSVERGRSYPF. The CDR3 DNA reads TGCAGCGTTGAGCGGGGGAGGAGCTACCCCTTC. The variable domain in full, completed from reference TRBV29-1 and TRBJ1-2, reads SAVISQKPSRDICQRGTSLTIQCQVDSQVTMMFWYRQQPGQSLTLIATANQGSEATYESGFVIDKFPISRPNLTFSTLTVSNMSPEDSSIYLCSVERGRSYPFGSGTRLTVV.